Listed below are T cell receptor beta chains from one sample, sequenced in a study of cytomegalovirus exposure and HLA in healthy donors. Only in-frame clones appear in the TCRdb table, and some are missing; sequencing was by immunoSEQ multiplex PCR. This table holds about 110,000 clones, roughly 85% found once. Sequencing was performed on PBMCs. These TCRs come from a middle-aged woman in good health and CMV-seronegative. The CDR3 runs from the conserved cysteine through the conserved F or W. The order of the fields is CDR3 length, V gene, clone size, J gene, D gene, CDR3 DNA, CDR3 protein. D genes are given only for firm matches. Not every row has a clone size; where given, it reads once, few, many or a size class.

len: 13
v_gene: TRBV4-3
abundance: few
j_gene: TRBJ2-3
d_gene: .
CDR3nt: TGCGCCAGCAGCCGCTCTAGCCCAGATACGCAGTATTTT
CDR3aa: CASSRSSPDTQYF

len: 15
v_gene: TRBV6-1
abundance: .
j_gene: TRBJ2-3
d_gene: .
CDR3nt: TGTGCCAGCAGTGACCCTAGAGGCAGTCAAGATACGCAGTATTTT
CDR3aa: CASSDPRGSQDTQYF

len: 15
v_gene: TRBV29-1
abundance: few
j_gene: TRBJ1-1
d_gene: .
CDR3nt: TGCAGCGTGCCACGATCCCGGGATACAAACACTGAAGCTTTCTTT
CDR3aa: CSVPRSRDTNTEAFF

len: 15
v_gene: TRBV19
abundance: .
j_gene: TRBJ2-2
d_gene: TRBD1
CDR3nt: TGTGCCAGTAGTATGGAGACAGGGGTCACCGGGGAGCTGTTTTTT
CDR3aa: CASSMETGVTGELFF

len: 17
v_gene: TRBV7-9
abundance: .
j_gene: TRBJ2-2
d_gene: TRBD1
CDR3nt: TGTGCCAGCAGCTTTGGACAGGGAGCGTATAACACCGGGGAGCTGTTTTTT
CDR3aa: CASSFGQGAYNTGELFF

len: 13
v_gene: TRBV30
abundance: .
j_gene: TRBJ1-2
d_gene: TRBD1
CDR3nt: TGTGCCTGGAGTGTAAACAGGGGAGTACGTAGGACCTTC
CDR3aa: CAWSVNRGVRRTF

len: 16
v_gene: TRBV12-5
abundance: .
j_gene: TRBJ2-2
d_gene: TRBD2
CDR3nt: TGTGCTAGTGGTTTGAGTAGCGGGACCCGCACCGGGGAGCTGTTTTTT
CDR3aa: CASGLSSGTRTGELFF

len: 15
v_gene: TRBV4-3
abundance: .
j_gene: TRBJ2-7
d_gene: TRBD1
CDR3nt: TGCGCCAGCAGCCTTGGACAGGGAGACGCCTACGAGCAGTACTTC
CDR3aa: CASSLGQGDAYEQYF

len: 14
v_gene: TRBV28
abundance: .
j_gene: TRBJ1-1
d_gene: TRBD1
CDR3nt: TGTGCCAGCAGTTTGGGGGACAGTTATAATGAAGCTTTCTTT
CDR3aa: CASSLGDSYNEAFF

len: 13
v_gene: TRBV6-5
abundance: .
j_gene: TRBJ1-5
d_gene: .
CDR3nt: TGTGCCAGCAGCCCCTCCACACCATCAGCCCAGCATTTT
CDR3aa: CASSPSTPSAQHF

len: 15
v_gene: TRBV10-3
abundance: .
j_gene: TRBJ2-3
d_gene: TRBD2
CDR3nt: TGTGCCATCAGTGACCCGGGACTACCCACAGATACGCAGTATTTT
CDR3aa: CAISDPGLPTDTQYF

len: 16
v_gene: TRBV18
abundance: .
j_gene: TRBJ2-7
d_gene: TRBD2
CDR3nt: TGTGCCAGCTCACCGAATCTAGCGGGGCACTCCTACGAGCAGTACTTC
CDR3aa: CASSPNLAGHSYEQYF

len: 14
v_gene: TRBV6-5
abundance: .
j_gene: TRBJ2-1
d_gene: TRBD2
CDR3nt: TGTGCCAGCAGTTCTAGCGGGGGGGACAATGAGCAGTTCTTC
CDR3aa: CASSSSGGDNEQFF

len: 14
v_gene: TRBV28
abundance: once
j_gene: TRBJ1-1
d_gene: .
CDR3nt: TGTGCCAGCCTCCCCGGGGGGCGTCTAACTGAAGCTTTCTTT
CDR3aa: CASLPGGRLTEAFF